Included here is one T cell receptor (beta chain) sequence, with context. Its antigen is currently unknown. This sample was taken from a study of cytomegalovirus exposure and HLA in healthy donors. Study-level results: Listed as cytomegalovirus-associated were 150 to 200 TCR beta chains.

The ends lost 5 bases at V and 6 bases at J; junction bases unmatched: 7. The CDR3 length is 13 residues. Germline lookup yields CDR1 SGHTA and CDR2 FQGNSA. Amplification used 60 Vbeta primers and 13 Jbeta primers. Sequencing was performed with immunoSEQ multiplex PCR; in TCRdb, only in-frame clones are kept and a portion is missing. The profile shows 150,000 to 200,000 clones, roughly 80% of them singletons. The chain uses TRBV7-2 and TRBJ2-7; TRBD1 aligns across 7 bases. The sequenced sample consisted of PBMCs. The TCR originated in a woman aged 45 to 65 in good health and CMV-seronegative. CDR3 nucleotide sequence: TGTGCCAGCAGCACTAGACAGGGAAGCGAGCAGTACTTC. The encoded protein is CASSTRQGSEQYF.